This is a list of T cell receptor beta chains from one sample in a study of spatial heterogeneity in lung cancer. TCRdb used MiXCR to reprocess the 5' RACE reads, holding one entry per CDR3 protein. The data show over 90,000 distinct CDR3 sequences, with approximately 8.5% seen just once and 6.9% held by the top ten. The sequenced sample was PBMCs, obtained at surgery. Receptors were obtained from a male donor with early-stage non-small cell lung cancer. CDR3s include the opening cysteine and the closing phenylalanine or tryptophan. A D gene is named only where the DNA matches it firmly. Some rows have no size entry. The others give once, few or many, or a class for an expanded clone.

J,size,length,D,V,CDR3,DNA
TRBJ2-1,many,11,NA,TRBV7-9,CASSWSDEQFF,TGTGCCAGCAGTTGGTCGGATGAGCAGTTCTTC
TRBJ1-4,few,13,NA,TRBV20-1,CSAQRVRGEKLFF,TGCAGTGCCCAGAGAGTTAGGGGTGAAAAACTGTTTTTT
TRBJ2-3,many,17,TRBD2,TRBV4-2,CASSQDIWRGGTDTQYF,TGTGCCAGCAGCCAAGATATTTGGCGGGGAGGGACAGATACGCAGTATTTT
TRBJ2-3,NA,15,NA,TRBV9,CASSPPTNLADTQYF,TGTGCCAGCAGCCCCCCCACGAACCTGGCAGATACGCAGTATTTT
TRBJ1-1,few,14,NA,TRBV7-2,CASSLGRGNTEAFF,TGTGCCAGCAGCCTAGGACGGGGGAACACTGAAGCTTTCTTT
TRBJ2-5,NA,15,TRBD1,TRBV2,CASAGEGASRETQYF,TGTGCCAGCGCCGGTGAGGGGGCCTCGAGGGAGACCCAGTACTTC
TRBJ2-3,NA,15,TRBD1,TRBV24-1,CATSDVQGEADTQYF,TGTGCCACCAGTGATGTACAGGGGGAGGCAGATACGCAGTATTTT
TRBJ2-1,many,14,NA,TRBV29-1,CSGSRGHSYNEQFF,TGCAGCGGATCGCGGGGGCACTCCTACAATGAGCAGTTCTTC
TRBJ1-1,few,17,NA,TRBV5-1,CASSTRPSGIENTEAFF,TGCGCCAGCAGCACCAGACCCAGCGGGATAGAGAACACTGAAGCTTTCTTT
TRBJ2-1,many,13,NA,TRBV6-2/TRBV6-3,CASSRTFYNEQFF,TGTGCCAGCAGTAGGACATTTTACAATGAGCAGTTCTTC
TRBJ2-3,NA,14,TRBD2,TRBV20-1,CSAPGTIGTDTQYF,TGCAGTGCTCCCGGGACTATTGGCACAGATACGCAGTATTTT
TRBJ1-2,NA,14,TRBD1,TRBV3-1,CASSSQGGNYGYTF,TGTGCCAGCAGCTCACAGGGGGGGAACTATGGCTACACCTTC
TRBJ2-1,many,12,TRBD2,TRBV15,CATSMRGDEQFF,TGTGCCACCAGCATGCGGGGGGATGAGCAGTTCTTC
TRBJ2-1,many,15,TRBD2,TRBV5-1,CASSLRLAGNNEQFF,TGCGCCAGCAGCTTAAGACTAGCGGGAAACAATGAGCAGTTCTTC
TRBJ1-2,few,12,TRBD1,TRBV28,CATGQGVDGYTF,TGTGCCACGGGACAGGGGGTTGACGGCTACACCTTC
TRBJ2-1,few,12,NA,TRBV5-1,CASSLAMDEQFF,TGCGCCAGCAGCCTAGCTATGGATGAGCAGTTCTTC
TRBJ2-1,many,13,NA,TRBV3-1,CASSQGIDNEQFF,TGTGCCAGCAGCCAAGGAATAGACAATGAGCAGTTCTTC
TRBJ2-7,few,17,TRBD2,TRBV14,CASSPPGLAGSSYEQYF,TGTGCCAGCTCCCCACCGGGACTAGCGGGAAGCTCCTACGAGCAGTACTTC
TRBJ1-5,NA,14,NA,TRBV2,CASSGEYSNQPQHF,TGTGCCAGCAGTGGGGAATATAGCAATCAGCCCCAGCATTTT
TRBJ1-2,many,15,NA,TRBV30,CAWAKSLGDNYGYTF,TGTGCCTGGGCTAAGTCCCTCGGAGATAACTATGGCTACACCTTC
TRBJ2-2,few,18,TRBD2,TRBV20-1,CSAREVAGEQRNTGELFF,TGCAGTGCTAGAGAGGTAGCGGGGGAACAAAGAAACACCGGGGAGCTGTTTTTT
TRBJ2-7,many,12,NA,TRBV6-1,CATSLSSYEQYF,TGTGCCACCTCCCTCAGCTCCTACGAGCAGTACTTC
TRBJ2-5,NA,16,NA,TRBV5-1,CASSPHSQALQETQYF,TGCGCCAGCAGCCCCCACTCTCAAGCCCTCCAAGAGACCCAGTACTTC
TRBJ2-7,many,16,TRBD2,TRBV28,CASSSIASGAAGEQYF,TGTGCCAGCAGTTCGATCGCTAGCGGGGCGGCGGGGGAGCAGTACTTC
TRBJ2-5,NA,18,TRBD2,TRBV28,CASSWGTSGRTYQETQYF,TGTGCCAGCAGTTGGGGGACTAGCGGGAGAACGTACCAAGAGACCCAGTACTTC
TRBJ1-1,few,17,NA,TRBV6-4,CASRATPTGPRGTEAFF,TGTGCCAGCAGGGCAACCCCGACCGGCCCTCGGGGCACTGAAGCTTTCTTT
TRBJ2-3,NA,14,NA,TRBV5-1,CASSGTLSTDTQYF,TGCGCCAGCAGTGGGACGCTTAGCACAGATACGCAGTATTTT
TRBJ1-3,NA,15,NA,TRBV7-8,CASSLAGLGGNTIYF,TGTGCCAGCAGCTTAGCGGGGTTAGGTGGAAACACCATATATTTT